This T cell receptor beta chain comes out of a study of human T cells and chemical hapten exposure. Trimming took off 6 bases at V and 9 bases at J, with 27 bases between the two ends. The CDR3 sequence is 16 residues long. Germline assignment: CDR1 DFQATT and CDR2 SNEGSKA (reference sequence). Study-level points and caveats: It should be noted that donors had alopecia, so their immune response may differ from healthy people's.

Time point given: patch test 1, 2 weeks after DPC sensitization. Treatment meaning: therapeutic diphenylcyclopropenone sensitization with weekly scalp DPC. Blood sampling occurred before each patch-test application. This clonotype was seen repeatedly, ten times or more. Antigen: not known. Library construction involved attaching unique molecular identifiers to individual cDNA molecules, which allowed quantitative, reproducible TCR counting. MiXCR, applied by TCRdb to the RACE reads, yields one record per CDR3 protein. The repertoire holds around 69,000 distinct CDR3 sequences, with approximately 9.8% as singletons.

The material was whole blood, obtained in connection with sensitization to the hapten diphenylcyclopropenone (DPC). The receptor was isolated from a woman in her forties with alopecia areata. Some clones in this sample may be carry-over from other donors' samples. The chain links TRBV20-1 to TRBJ1-5; a possible D gene is TRBD1 (5 bases). The CDR3 spells CSATALRGTKSSPQHF. Here the CDR3 DNA reads TGCAGTGCCACAGCCCTTCGGGGGACCAAATCGTCGCCCCAGCATTTT.